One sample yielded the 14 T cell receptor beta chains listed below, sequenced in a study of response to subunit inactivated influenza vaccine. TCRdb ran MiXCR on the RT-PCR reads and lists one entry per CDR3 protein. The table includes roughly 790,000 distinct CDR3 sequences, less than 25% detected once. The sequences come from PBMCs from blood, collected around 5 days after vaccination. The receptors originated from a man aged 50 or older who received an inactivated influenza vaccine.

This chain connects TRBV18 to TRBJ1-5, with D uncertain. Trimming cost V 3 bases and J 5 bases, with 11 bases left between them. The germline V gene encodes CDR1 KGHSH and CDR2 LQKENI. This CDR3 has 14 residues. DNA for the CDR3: TGTGCCAGCTCACCCAGTGGAACTTATCAGCCCCAGCATTTT. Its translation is CASSPSGTYQPQHF.

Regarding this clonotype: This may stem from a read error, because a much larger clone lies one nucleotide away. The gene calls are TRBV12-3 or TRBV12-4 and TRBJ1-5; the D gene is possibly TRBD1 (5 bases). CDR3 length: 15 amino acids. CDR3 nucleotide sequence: TGTGACAGCAGACTAAGCGGGGGAGGCAATCAGCCCCAGCATTTT. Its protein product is CDSRLSGGGNQPQHF.

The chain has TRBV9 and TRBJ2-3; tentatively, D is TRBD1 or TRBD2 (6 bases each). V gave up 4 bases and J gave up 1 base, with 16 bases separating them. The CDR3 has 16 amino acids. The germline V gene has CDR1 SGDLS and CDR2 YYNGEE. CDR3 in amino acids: CASSPVGAGRTDTQYF. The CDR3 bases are TGTGCCAGCAGCCCCGTGGGGGCGGGGCGCACAGATACGCAGTATTTT. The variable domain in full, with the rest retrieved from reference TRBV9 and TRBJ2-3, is DSGVTQTPKHLITATGQRVTLRCSPRSGDLSVYWYQQSLDQGLQFLIQYYNGEERAKGNILERFSAQQFPDLHSELNLSSLELGDSALYFCASSPVGAGRTDTQYFGPGTRLTVL.

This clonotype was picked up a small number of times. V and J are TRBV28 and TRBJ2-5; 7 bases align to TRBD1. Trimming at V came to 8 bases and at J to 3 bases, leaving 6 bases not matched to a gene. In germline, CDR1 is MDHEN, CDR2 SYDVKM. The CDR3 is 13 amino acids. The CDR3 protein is CASGLTGEETQYF. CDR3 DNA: TGTGCCAGCGGCCTTACAGGGGAAGAGACCCAGTACTTC. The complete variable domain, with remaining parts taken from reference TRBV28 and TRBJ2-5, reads DVKVTQSSRYLVKRTGEKVFLECVQDMDHENMFWYRQDPGLGLRLIYFSYDVKMKEKGDIPEGYSVSREKKERFSLILESASTNQTSMYLCASGLTGEETQYFGPGTRLLVL.

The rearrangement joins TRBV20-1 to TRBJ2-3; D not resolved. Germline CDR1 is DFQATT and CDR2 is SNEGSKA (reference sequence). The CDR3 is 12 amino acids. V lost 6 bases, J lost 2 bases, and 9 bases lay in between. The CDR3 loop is CSAGSFTDTQYF. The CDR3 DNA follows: TGCAGTGCGGGCAGCTTCACAGATACGCAGTATTTT.

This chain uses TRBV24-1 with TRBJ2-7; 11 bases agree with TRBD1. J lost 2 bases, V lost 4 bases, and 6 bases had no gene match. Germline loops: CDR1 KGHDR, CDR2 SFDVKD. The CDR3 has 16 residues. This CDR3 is CATSDHGTGGAYEQYF. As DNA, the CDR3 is TGTGCCACCAGTGACCACGGGACAGGGGGAGCCTACGAGCAGTACTTC.

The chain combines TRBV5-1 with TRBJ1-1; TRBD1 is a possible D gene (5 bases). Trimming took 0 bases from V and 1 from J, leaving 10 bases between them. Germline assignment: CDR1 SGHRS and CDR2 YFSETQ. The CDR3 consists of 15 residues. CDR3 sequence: CASSLAVTGNTEAFF. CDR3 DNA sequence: TGCGCCAGCAGCTTGGCCGTAACAGGGAACACTGAAGCTTTCTTT.

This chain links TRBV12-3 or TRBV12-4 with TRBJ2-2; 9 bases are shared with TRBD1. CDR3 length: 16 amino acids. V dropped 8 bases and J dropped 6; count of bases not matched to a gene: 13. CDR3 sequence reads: CASLFNRGLFAGELFF. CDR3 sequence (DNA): TGTGCCAGCCTGTTTAACAGGGGGCTGTTTGCCGGGGAGCTGTTTTTT.

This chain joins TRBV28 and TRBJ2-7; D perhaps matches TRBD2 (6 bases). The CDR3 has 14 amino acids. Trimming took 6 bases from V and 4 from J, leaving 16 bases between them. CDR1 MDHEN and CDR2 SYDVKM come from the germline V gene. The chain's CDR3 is CASSPEGTVYEQYF. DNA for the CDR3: TGTGCCAGCAGCCCCGAAGGGACTGTTTACGAGCAGTACTTC.

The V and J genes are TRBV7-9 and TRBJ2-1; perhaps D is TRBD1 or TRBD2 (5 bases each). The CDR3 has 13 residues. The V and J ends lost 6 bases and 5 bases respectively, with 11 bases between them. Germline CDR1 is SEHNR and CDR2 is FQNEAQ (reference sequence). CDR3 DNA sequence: TGTGCCAGCAGGAGGGGTTCCCACAATGAGCAGTTCTTC. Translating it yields CASRRGSHNEQFF.

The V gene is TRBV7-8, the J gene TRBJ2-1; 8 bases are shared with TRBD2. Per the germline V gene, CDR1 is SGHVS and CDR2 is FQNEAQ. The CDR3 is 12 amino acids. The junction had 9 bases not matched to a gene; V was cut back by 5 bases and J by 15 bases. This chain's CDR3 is CASSPVAGWRFF. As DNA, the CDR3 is TGTGCCAGCAGCCCCGTAGCGGGATGGCGGTTCTTC.

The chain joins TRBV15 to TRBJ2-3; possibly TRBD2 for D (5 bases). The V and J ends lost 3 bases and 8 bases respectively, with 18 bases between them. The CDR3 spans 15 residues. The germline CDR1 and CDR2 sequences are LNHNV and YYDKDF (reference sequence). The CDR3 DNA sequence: TGTGCCACCAGCAGCCCACCAGGTACTAGTGGTACGCAGTATTTT. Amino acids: CATSSPPGTSGTQYF.

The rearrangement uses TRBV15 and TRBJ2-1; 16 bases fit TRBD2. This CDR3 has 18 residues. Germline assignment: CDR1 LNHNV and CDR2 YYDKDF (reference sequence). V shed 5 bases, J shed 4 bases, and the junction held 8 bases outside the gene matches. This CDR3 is CATSRGTSGGAAYNEQFF. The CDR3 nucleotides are TGTGCCACCAGCCGAGGGACTAGCGGGGGGGCCGCTTACAATGAGCAGTTCTTC.

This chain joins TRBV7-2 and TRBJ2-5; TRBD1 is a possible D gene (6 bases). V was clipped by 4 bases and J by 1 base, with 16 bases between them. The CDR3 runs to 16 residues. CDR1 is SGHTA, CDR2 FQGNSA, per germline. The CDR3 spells CASSYSSGTLQETQYF. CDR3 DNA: TGTGCCAGCAGCTATTCCTCCGGGACACTCCAAGAGACCCAGTACTTC. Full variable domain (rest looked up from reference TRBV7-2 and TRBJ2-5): GAGVSQSPSNKVTEKGKDVELRCDPISGHTALYWYRQSLGQGLEFLIYFQGNSAPDKSGLPSDRFSAERTGGSVSTLTIQRTQQEDSAVYLCASSYSSGTLQETQYFGPGTRLLVL.